The text below deals with one TCR beta chain. The same CDR3 also results from other DNA sequences found in this sample. The data are from a study of cytomegalovirus exposure and HLA in healthy donors. This PCR relied on a set of 60 Vbeta primers and 13 Jbeta primers. The table came from immunoSEQ multiplex PCR; TCRdb's copy has only in-frame clones and leaves some out. The table shows roughly 120,000 clones, with 80% to 90% occurring only once. The CDR3 is made up of 13 amino acids. Germline CDR1 and CDR2: LGHNT and FRNRAP. Trimming removed 2 bases from V and 4 bases from J, with 9 bases in between. The TCR sequence derives from a woman between 18 and 29 years old in good health and CMV-seropositive. Sequenced sample: PBMCs. V usage is TRBV12-5 and J usage is TRBJ2-7, with D maybe TRBD2 (5 bases). The CDR3: CASGLSGSYEQYF. As DNA, the CDR3 is TGTGCTAGTGGTTTGTCGGGGTCTTACGAGCAGTACTTC. Full variable domain (missing parts from reference TRBV12-5 and TRBJ2-7): DARVTQTPRHKVTEMGQEVTMRCQPILGHNTVFWYRQTMMQGLELLAYFRNRAPLDDSGMPKDRFSAEMPDATLATLKIQPSEPRDSAVYFCASGLSGSYEQYFGPGTRLTVT.